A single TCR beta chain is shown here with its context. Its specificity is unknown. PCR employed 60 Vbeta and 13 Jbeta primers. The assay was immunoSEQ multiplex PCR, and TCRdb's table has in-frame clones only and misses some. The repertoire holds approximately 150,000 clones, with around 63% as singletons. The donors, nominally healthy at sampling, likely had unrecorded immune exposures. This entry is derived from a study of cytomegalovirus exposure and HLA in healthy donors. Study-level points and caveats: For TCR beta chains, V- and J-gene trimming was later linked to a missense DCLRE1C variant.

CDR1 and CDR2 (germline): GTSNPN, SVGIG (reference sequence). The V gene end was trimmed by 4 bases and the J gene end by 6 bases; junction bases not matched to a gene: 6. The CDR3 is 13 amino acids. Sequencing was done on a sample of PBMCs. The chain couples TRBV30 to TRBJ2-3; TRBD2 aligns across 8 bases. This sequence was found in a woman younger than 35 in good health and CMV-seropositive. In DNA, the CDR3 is TGTGCCTGGACCACGGGAGGGTCGGATACGCAGTATTTT. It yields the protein CAWTTGGSDTQYF.